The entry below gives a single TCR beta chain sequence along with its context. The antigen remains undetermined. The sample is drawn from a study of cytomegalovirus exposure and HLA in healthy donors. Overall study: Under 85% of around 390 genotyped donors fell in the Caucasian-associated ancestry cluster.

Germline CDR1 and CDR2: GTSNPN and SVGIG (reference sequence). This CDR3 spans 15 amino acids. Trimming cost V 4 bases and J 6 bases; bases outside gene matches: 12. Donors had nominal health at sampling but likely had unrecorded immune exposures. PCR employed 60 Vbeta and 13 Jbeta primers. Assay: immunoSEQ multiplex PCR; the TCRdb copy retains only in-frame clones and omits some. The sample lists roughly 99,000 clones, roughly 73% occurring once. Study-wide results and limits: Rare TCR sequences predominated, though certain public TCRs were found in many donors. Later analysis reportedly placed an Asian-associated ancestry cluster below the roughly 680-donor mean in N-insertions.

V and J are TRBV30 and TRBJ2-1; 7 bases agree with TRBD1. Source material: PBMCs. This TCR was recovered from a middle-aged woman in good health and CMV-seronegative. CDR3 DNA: TGTGCCTGGAAAACAGGGGTAGTATTTGGCAATGAGCAGTTCTTC. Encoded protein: CAWKTGVVFGNEQFF.